The 27 T cell receptor beta chains given below trace back to one sample, sequenced in a study of blood T cell repertoires in COVID-19. Produced via immunoSEQ multiplex PCR; TCRdb's table is partial and in-frame only. The sample yields 350,000 to 400,000 clones, about 89% seen once. Sequencing used PBMCs or T cells enriched from blood (not recorded which). Receptors originate from a man in his forties or fifties in a cohort exposed to, infected with or recovered from COVID-19 (not recorded which).

On this clone itself: This sample includes further DNA sequences coding for the same CDR3. V is TRBV30 and J is TRBJ2-7, with a tentative D call TRBD1 (6 bases). The CDR3 covers 11 residues. Germline CDR1 is GTSNPN and CDR2 is SVGIG (reference sequence). The V end lost 3 bases, the J end lost 3 bases, and 6 bases lay between the germline ends. CDR3 nucleotides: TGTGCCTGGAGCAGGGGCTACGAGCAGTACTTC. Its translation is CAWSRGYEQYF.

This chain uses TRBV14 with TRBJ2-1, with D unclear. The CDR3 sequence is 12 residues long. The germline V gene encodes CDR1 SGHDN and CDR2 FVKESK. V lost 4 bases, J lost 7 bases, and 8 bases lay in between. CDR3 in DNA: TGTGCCAGCAGCCGAGTGAGAAATGAGCAGTTCTTC. Its protein is CASSRVRNEQFF.

V and J are TRBV7-2 and TRBJ1-5, with 7 positions matching TRBD1. Trimming took 5 bases from V and 6 from J; bases not matched to a gene: 7. CDR1 SGHTA and CDR2 FQGNSA come from the germline V gene. The CDR3 extends over 14 amino acids. The CDR3 is CASSGQQGFQPQHF. The CDR3 bases are TGTGCCAGCAGCGGGCAACAGGGGTTTCAGCCCCAGCATTTT.

The J gene is TRBJ2-3, the V gene TRBV7-9, with D maybe TRBD1 (5 bases). The CDR3 length is 14 residues. V lost 5 bases and J lost 2, with 11 bases in between. Germline V gives CDR1 SEHNR, CDR2 FQNEAQ (reference sequence). Written as DNA, the CDR3 is TGTGCCAGCAGCCAGGACATTTCCACAGATACGCAGTATTTT. Translation gives CASSQDISTDTQYF. The full variable domain, rest sourced from reference TRBV7-9 and TRBJ2-3, is DTGVSQNPRHKITKRGQNVTFRCDPISEHNRLYWYRQTLGQGPEFLTYFQNEAQLEKSRLLSDRFSAERPKGSFSTLEIQRTEQGDSAMYLCASSQDISTDTQYFGPGTRLTVL.

This clone has only one observation. This chain connects TRBV6-1 to TRBJ2-7; unclear D gene. The CDR3 loop spans 13 amino acids. The V and J ends lost 3 bases and 5 bases respectively, with 11 bases between them. In germline, CDR1 is MNHNS, CDR2 SASEGT. The CDR3 bases are TGTGCCAGCAGTGAGGCGAAACGGGACGAGCAGTACTTC. Translating it yields CASSEAKRDEQYF.

The CDR3 reads CASSSEGRGSSPLHF. The CDR3 nucleotides read TGTGCCAGCAGCTCCGAGGGCAGGGGGAGTTCACCCCTCCACTTT. The V gene is TRBV7-9, the J gene TRBJ1-6, with 7 bases identical to TRBD1. CDR3 size: 15 residues. V lost 4 bases to trimming and J lost 9 bases; unmatched junction nucleotides: 9. Germline V lookup: CDR1 SEHNR, CDR2 FQNEAQ (reference sequence).

The J gene is TRBJ1-1, the V gene TRBV19; weak D call: TRBD1 (5 bases). The CDR3 consists of 11 residues. The germline V and J ends were trimmed by 7 bases and 10 bases, with 13 bases remaining between them. Germline V CDR1 and CDR2: LNHDA, SQIVND (reference sequence). The CDR3 here is CASILDRRAFF. The CDR3 nucleotides read TGTGCCAGTATTCTAGACAGAAGAGCTTTCTTT.

Notes on this clone: Other DNA variants within this sample encode the same CDR3. V and J are TRBV5-1 and TRBJ1-5; 8 bases line up with TRBD1. After removal of 2 bases from V and 7 bases from J, the junction contained 5 bases not matched to a gene. Germline lookup yields CDR1 SGHRS and CDR2 YFSETQ. The CDR3 has 14 amino acids. CDR3: CASSLTGGNQPQHF. The DNA of the CDR3 is TGCGCCAGCAGCTTAACAGGGGGGAACCAGCCCCAGCATTTT. The full variable domain, in which reference TRBV5-1 and TRBJ1-5 provide the parts outside the CDR3, is KAGVTQTPRYLIKTRGQQVTLSCSPISGHRSVSWYQQTPGQGLQFLFEYFSETQRNKGNFPGRFSGRQFSNSRSEMNVSTLELGDSALYLCASSLTGGNQPQHFGDGTRLSIL.

The chain joins TRBV5-4 to TRBJ2-1; D is perhaps TRBD2 (5 bases). The germline V gene has CDR1 SGHNT and CDR2 YYREEE (reference sequence). The V end lost 3 bases, the J end lost 7 bases, and 11 bases lay between the germline ends. This CDR3 is built from 13 residues. As DNA, the CDR3 is TGTGCCAGCAGCTCCGGAGGCGGAAATGAGCAGTTCTTC. Translated, it gives CASSSGGGNEQFF.

A few counts support this clone. V gene TRBV2 combines with J gene TRBJ2-1; TRBD2 matches at 10 bases. The J segment lost 2 bases and the V segment lost 4 bases, leaving 11 bases of the junction unmatched. Germline V gives CDR1 SNHLY, CDR2 FYNNEI. The CDR3 loop spans 18 amino acids. Here the CDR3 reads CASSGLILAGGPYNEQFF. CDR3 nucleotides: TGTGCCAGCAGTGGACTGATTTTAGCGGGAGGACCCTACAATGAGCAGTTCTTC.

The CDR3, as DNA: TGCGCCAGCAGCCAGCATTGGGGACTAGCGGGAGTGGTGGATACGCAGTATTTT. Protein sequence: CASSQHWGLAGVVDTQYF. V is TRBV4-1 and J is TRBJ2-3; 14 nucleotides align to TRBD2. The CDR3 is 18 amino acids. Germline CDR1 reads MGHRA; CDR2 reads YSYEKL. V trimming: 3 bases; J trimming: 6 bases; junction bases outside the gene matches: 11.

The CDR3 nucleotides are TGTGCCAGTAACTCTCGCGGGGGATCGGGGACTGAAGCTTTCTTT. This sequence encodes CASNSRGGSGTEAFF. This chain links TRBV19 with TRBJ1-1; possibly TRBD1 for D (5 bases). CDR3 length: 15 residues. V was cut by 7 bases and J by 5 bases, with 20 bases left in between. The germline CDR1 and CDR2 sequences are LNHDA and SQIVND (reference sequence).

The V and J genes are TRBV6-5 and TRBJ2-2; TRBD2 aligns across 7 bases. This CDR3 has 15 residues. The J segment lost 2 bases and the V segment lost 7 bases, leaving 7 bases of the junction unmatched. From germline, CDR1 is MNHEY and CDR2 SVGAGI. CDR3 nucleotide sequence: TGTGCCAGCAACTACCTAGCGGAAAACACCGGGGAGCTGTTTTTT. This codes for CASNYLAENTGELFF.

The chain is built from TRBV2 and TRBJ2-7, with D perhaps matching TRBD1 (5 bases). The CDR3 runs 12 residues. Per germline, CDR1 SNHLY and CDR2 FYNNEI. Trimming removed 7 bases from V and 4 bases from J, with 11 bases in between. CDR3 sequence (DNA): TGTGCCAGCAAGCAGGGATGGTACGAGCAGTACTTC. This sequence encodes CASKQGWYEQYF.

This chain uses TRBV30 with TRBJ2-7; 12 positions match TRBD2. The CDR3 is 13 amino acids. In germline, CDR1 is GTSNPN, CDR2 SVGIG (reference sequence). Losses at the gene ends were 4 bases for V and 7 bases for J; bases not matched to a gene: 5. The CDR3 DNA follows: TGTGCCTGGAAGCTAGCGGGAGGGCAAGAGCAGTACTTC. Translation gives CAWKLAGGQEQYF.

The genes are TRBV3-1 (or the pseudogene TRBV3-2) and TRBJ2-1; perhaps TRBD2 as D (6 bases). This CDR3 region has 15 residues. Deletions cut 1 base from V and 10 bases from J, with 17 bases between. CDR1 and CDR2 from the germline V gene are LGHDT and YNNKEL (reference sequence). The CDR3 region has the DNA TGTGCCAGCAGCCAAGGTGTGGGTGTCGCGGGGGAGCAGTTCTTC. Encoded protein: CASSQGVGVAGEQFF.

The V and J genes are TRBV5-4 and TRBJ1-1, with D perhaps matching TRBD1 (6 bases). This CDR3 has 15 amino acids. Trimming cost V 0 bases and J 0 bases, with 9 bases left between them. CDR1 is SGHNT and CDR2 is YYREEE in the germline V gene (reference sequence). CDR3 region: CASSLGGRMNTEAFF. CDR3 bases: TGTGCCAGCAGCTTGGGGGGGCGTATGAACACTGAAGCTTTCTTT.

This clone came up many times. Here the CDR3 reads CASSLRGSDEQYF. The CDR3 DNA sequence: TGTGCCAGCAGTCTCCGGGGTTCGGACGAGCAGTACTTC. V is TRBV6-5 and J is TRBJ2-7; TRBD2 might be the D (5 bases). The CDR3 loop spans 13 amino acids. Trimming took 5 bases from V and 5 from J, leaving 13 bases between them. Germline assignment: CDR1 MNHEY and CDR2 SVGAGI.

The genes are TRBV10-3 and TRBJ1-6, with D possibly matching TRBD1 (5 bases). Germline loops: CDR1 ENHRY, CDR2 SYGVKD. The V end was cut by 2 bases, the J end by 5 bases, with 10 bases between. CDR3 size: 15 residues. The CDR3 region has the DNA TGTGCCATCAGTGAGGGGACTGCAAATAATTCACCCCTCCACTTT. Its protein product is CAISEGTANNSPLHF.

The chain uses TRBV19 and TRBJ2-2; TRBD2 aligns across 10 bases. This CDR3 has 14 amino acids. The germline CDR1 and CDR2 sequences are LNHDA and SQIVND (reference sequence). The V gene end was trimmed by 5 bases and the J gene end by 5 bases; junction bases not matched to a gene: 2. CDR3 in DNA: TGTGCCAGTAGTTTTAGCGGGAGGACCGGGGAGCTGTTTTTT. Translated, it gives CASSFSGRTGELFF.

The chain's CDR3 is CSCRDSRSYNEQFF. The CDR3 DNA reads TGCAGCTGCCGCGACAGCAGAAGCTACAATGAGCAGTTCTTC. The V and J genes are TRBV29-1 and TRBJ2-1; D perhaps matches TRBD1 (5 bases). The V end was cut by 8 bases, the J end by 3 bases, with 17 bases between. This CDR3 has 14 amino acids. Germline V CDR1 and CDR2: SQVTM, ANQGSEA.

The chain links TRBV11-3 to TRBJ2-3, with D perhaps matching TRBD1 (6 bases). Germline-derived CDR1 and CDR2 are SGHNT and YENEEA. This CDR3 region has 16 residues. V lost 5 bases, J lost 4 bases, and 19 bases lay in between. The CDR3 nucleotides are TGTGCCAGCAGCCCCGGCCTCACAGGGATGGCAGATACGCAGTATTTT. Protein: CASSPGLTGMADTQYF.

A remark on this clone: Relative to the germline gene, one junction end is altered; a read error may explain this. The chain has TRBV18 and TRBJ1-5; D not resolved. This CDR3 is 13 amino acids long. Germline V gives CDR1 KGHSH, CDR2 LQKENI. The CDR3 nucleotides read TGTGCCAGCTCACCCGATAGCGATCAGCCCCAGCATTTT. Amino acid sequence: CASSPDSDQPQHF.

V and J are TRBV11-2 and TRBJ1-2; perhaps TRBD1 as D (5 bases). V shed 4 bases and J shed 13 bases, with 22 bases lying between them. The CDR3 is 14 residues long. The germline V gene has CDR1 SGHAT and CDR2 FQNNGV. The CDR3 DNA follows: TGTGCCAGCAGCTCGACCCCTGGGGCAGGGAACTTCACCTTC. Its translation: CASSSTPGAGNFTF.

The chain is built from TRBV6-5 and TRBJ2-7; TRBD1 matches at 7 bases. Germline assignment: CDR1 MNHEY and CDR2 SVGAGI. The CDR3 consists of 14 residues. With 6 bases clipped from V and 0 bases from J, the junction kept 5 bases outside the gene matches. Here the CDR3 reads CASSRDSISYEQYF. As DNA, the CDR3 is TGTGCCAGCAGCCGGGACAGCATCTCCTACGAGCAGTACTTC.

The chain is built from TRBV27 and TRBJ2-3; 7 bases are a match to TRBD2. Germline V lookup: CDR1 MNHEY, CDR2 SMNVEV (reference sequence). The CDR3 is made up of 16 amino acids. V shed 3 bases and J 3 bases; nucleotides not matched to a gene: 9. The CDR3 spells CASSLAAGVGTDTQYF. DNA of the CDR3: TGTGCCAGCAGTTTGGCGGCGGGAGTAGGAACAGATACGCAGTATTTT.

The chain recombines TRBV28 with TRBJ1-2; no reliable D call. V shed 3 bases and J shed 4 bases, with 18 bases lying between them. CDR3 length: 16 amino acids. The germline CDR1 and CDR2 sequences are MDHEN and SYDVKM. This CDR3 is CASSLADAGSPYGYTF. CDR3 DNA: TGTGCCAGCAGTTTGGCAGACGCGGGATCGCCCTATGGCTACACCTTC.